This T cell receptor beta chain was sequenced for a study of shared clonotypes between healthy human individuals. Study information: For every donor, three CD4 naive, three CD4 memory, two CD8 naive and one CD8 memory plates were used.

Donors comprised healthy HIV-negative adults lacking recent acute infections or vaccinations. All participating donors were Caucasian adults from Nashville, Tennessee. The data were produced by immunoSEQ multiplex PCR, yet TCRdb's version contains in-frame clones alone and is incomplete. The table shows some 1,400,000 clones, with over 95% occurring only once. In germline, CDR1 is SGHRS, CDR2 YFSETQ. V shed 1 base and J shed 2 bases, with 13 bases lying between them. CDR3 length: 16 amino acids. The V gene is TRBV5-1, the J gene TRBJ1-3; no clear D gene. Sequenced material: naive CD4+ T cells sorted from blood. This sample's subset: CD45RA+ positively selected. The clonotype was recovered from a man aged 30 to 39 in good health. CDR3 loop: CASSLIPGSPGNTIYF. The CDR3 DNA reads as TGCGCCAGCAGCTTGATACCCGGGTCCCCTGGAAACACCATATATTTT. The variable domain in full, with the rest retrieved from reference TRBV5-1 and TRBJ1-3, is KAGVTQTPRYLIKTRGQQVTLSCSPISGHRSVSWYQQTPGQGLQFLFEYFSETQRNKGNFPGRFSGRQFSNSRSEMNVSTLELGDSALYLCASSLIPGSPGNTIYFGEGSWLTVV.